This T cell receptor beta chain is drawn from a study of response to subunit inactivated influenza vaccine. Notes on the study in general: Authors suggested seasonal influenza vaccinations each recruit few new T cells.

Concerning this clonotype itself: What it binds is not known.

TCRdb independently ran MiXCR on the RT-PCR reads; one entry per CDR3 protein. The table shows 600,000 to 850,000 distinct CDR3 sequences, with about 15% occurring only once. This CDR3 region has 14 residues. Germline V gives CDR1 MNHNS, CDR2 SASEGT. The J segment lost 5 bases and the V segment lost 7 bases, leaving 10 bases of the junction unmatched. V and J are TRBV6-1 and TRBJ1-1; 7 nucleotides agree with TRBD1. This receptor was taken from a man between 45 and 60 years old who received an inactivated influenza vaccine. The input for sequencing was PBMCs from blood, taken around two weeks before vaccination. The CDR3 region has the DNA TGTGCCAGCACCAAGGAGGGGGCGGGAACTGAAGCTTTCTTT. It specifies CASTKEGAGTEAFF.